This paragraph reports one TCR beta chain. The antigen remains unidentified. This sequence is one base from a far larger clone and is likely a read error. These data originate in a study of regulatory T cells in long-lasting Graves disease. Notes on the study in general: Sampling was limited to peripheral blood rather than thyroid tissue. For persistent Graves' patients, TCR diversity was lower than for newly diagnosed ones. Having few samples may have compromised the accuracy.

This CDR3 region has 12 residues. Trimming shortened V by 5 bases and J by 6 bases, and 10 bases separated the two germline ends. Germline loops: CDR1 SGHTA, CDR2 FQGNSA. Time point: persistent/refractory GD, antithyroid drugs over 5 years with positive TRAb. Isolated PBMC RNA provided the starting material for the TCR library. An endocrinology department in Xi'an, China, supplied the patients. Library construction for TCR beta used iRepertoire HTBI primers and Arm-PCR of CDR3 regions. TCRdb redid the calling of the multiplex PCR reads with MiXCR, one entry per CDR3 protein. The profile shows some 300,000 distinct CDR3 sequences, around 21% of them singletons.

The TCR comes from a female donor with Graves disease. This chain uses TRBV7-2 with TRBJ2-5; D call uncertain. The sample in question was peripheral blood mononuclear cells (PBMCs), obtained when the disease was refractory, from a patient treated with antithyroid drugs. CDR3 loop: CASSLLQKTQYF. The CDR3 bases are TGTGCCAGCAGCCTATTACAAAAGACCCAGTACTTC. Combining the CDR3 with reference TRBV7-2 and TRBJ2-5 gives the whole variable domain GAGVSQSPSNKVTEKGKDVELRCDPISGHTALYWYRQSLGQGLEFLIYFQGNSAPDKSGLPSDRFSAERTGGSVSTLTIQRTQQEDSAVYLCASSLLQKTQYFGPGTRLLVL.